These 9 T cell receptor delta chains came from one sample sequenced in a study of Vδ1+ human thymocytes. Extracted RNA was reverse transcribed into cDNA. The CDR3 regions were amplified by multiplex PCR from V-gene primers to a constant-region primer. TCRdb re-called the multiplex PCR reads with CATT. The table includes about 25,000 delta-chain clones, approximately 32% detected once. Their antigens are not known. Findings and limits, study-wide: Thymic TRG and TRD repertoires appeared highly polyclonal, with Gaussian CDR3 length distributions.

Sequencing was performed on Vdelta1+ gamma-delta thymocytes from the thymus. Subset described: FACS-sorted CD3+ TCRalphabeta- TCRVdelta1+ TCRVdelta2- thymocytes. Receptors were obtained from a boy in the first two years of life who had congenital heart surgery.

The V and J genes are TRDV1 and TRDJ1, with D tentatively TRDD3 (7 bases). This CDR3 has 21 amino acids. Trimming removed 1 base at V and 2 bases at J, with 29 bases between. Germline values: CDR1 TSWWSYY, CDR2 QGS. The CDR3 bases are TGTGCTCTTGGGGAACGGTGGCTTCCCATCCTACTGGGGATGCCAACCGATAAACTCATCTTT. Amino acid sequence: CALGERWLPILLGMPTDKLIF.

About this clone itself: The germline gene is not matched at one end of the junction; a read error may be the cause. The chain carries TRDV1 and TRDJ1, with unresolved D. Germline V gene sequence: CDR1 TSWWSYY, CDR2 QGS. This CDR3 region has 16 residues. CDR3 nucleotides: TGTGCTCTTGGGGAACCCCCATCCAGAAACACCGATAAACACATCTTT. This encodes CALGEPPSRNTDKHIF.

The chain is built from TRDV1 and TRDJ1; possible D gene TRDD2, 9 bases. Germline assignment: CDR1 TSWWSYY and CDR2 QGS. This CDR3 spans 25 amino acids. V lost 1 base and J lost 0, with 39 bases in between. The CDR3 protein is CALGEPDPTGPSYYTKLGDTDKLIF. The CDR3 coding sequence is TGTGCTCTTGGGGAACCCGACCCTACTGGGCCTTCCTACTACACAAAACTGGGGGACACCGATAAACTCATCTTT.

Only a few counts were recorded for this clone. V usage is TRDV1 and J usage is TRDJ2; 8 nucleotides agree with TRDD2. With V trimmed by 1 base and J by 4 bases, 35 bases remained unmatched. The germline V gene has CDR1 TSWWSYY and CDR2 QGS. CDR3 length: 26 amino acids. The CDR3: CALGEPQGLPKMPYSRVHGGTAQLFF. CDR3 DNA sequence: TGTGCTCTTGGGGAACCCCAGGGCCTTCCTAAGATGCCGTACAGCCGTGTACATGGTGGGACAGCACAACTCTTCTTT.

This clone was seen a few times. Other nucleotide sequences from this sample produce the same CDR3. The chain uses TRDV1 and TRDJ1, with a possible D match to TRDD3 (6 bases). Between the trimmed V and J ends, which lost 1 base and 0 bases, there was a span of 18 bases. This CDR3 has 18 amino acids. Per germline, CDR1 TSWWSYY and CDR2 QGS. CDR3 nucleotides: TGTGCTCTTGGGGAACGAAAATGGGGGCTTCGTTACACCGATAAACTCATCTTT. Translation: CALGERKWGLRYTDKLIF.

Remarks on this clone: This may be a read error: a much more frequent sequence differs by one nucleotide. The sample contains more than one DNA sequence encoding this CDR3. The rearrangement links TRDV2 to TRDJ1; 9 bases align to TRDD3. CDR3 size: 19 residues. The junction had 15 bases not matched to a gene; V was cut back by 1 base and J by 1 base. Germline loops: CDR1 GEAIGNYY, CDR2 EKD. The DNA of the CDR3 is TGTGCCTGTGACACGCGGTGGGGGATATTTACTATCCTCACCGATAAACTCATCTTT. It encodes CACDTRWGIFTILTDKLIF.

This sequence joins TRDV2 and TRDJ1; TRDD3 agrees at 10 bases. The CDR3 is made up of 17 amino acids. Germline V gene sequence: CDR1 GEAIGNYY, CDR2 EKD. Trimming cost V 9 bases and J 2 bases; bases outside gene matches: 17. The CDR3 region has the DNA TGTGCCACCGTTATACTGGGGGATGCGAATGGTACCGATAAACTCATCTTT. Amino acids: CATVILGDANGTDKLIF.

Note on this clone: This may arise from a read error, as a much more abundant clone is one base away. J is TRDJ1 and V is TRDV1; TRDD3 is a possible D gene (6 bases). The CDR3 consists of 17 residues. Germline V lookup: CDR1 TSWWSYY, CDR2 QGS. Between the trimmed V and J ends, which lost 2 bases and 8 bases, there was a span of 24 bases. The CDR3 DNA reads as TGTGCTCTTGGGGAATGGGGTCCTGGGGCCAAGACCCCCAAACTCATCTTT. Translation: CALGEWGPGAKTPKLIF.

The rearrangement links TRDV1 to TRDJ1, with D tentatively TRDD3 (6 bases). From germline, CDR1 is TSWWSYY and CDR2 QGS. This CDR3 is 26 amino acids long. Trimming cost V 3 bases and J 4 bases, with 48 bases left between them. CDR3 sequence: CALGDLYSCVGGWASLPTFCIDKLIF. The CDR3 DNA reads TGTGCTCTTGGGGACCTTTACTCCTGTGTGGGGGGCTGGGCCTCATTGCCGACTTTTTGCATCGATAAACTCATCTTT.